This T cell receptor beta chain was retrieved from a study of shared clonotypes between healthy human individuals (dated by TCRdb to about 2020). Regarding the complete study: The cohort comprised a couple of women and three men aged 18 to 49 years. For each donor, CD4 naive and CD4 memory were each run on three plates, CD8 naive on two plates, and CD8 memory on one plate. To increase sequencing depth and limit assay-specific biases, TCR repertoire library preparation and sequencing were carried out by different laboratories using diverse techniques. Blood TCR repertoires of five healthy adults were deeply sequenced to estimate repertoire size and the extent of clonotype sharing between individuals. Between about 0.8 and 9 billion PBMCs per donor were obtained by leukapheresis.

Only a few counts were recorded for this clone. Its antigen is currently not known. Base-call qualities are not available, and no considerably larger clone is one nucleotide away. Using the deep immunoSEQ assay, TCR CDR3 regions were amplified from genomic DNA by multiplex PCR. For each cell subset, the extracted genomic DNA was distributed evenly across all wells of several immunoSEQ 96-well plates, and each plate served as one replicate. For sorted subsets, about 200 ng genomic DNA, equal to some 28,000 T cell genomes, was loaded into each replicate PCR. Purified libraries were quantified with a Qubit 3.0 fluorometer, sized on a Bioanalyzer 2100, and re-quantified with the KAPA Library Quantification kit. Each immunoSEQ 96-well plate was sequenced on its own single-read 150-cycle Illumina NextSeq 550 flow cell. Regarding the original processing steps: The immunoSEQ output contained only junctional sequences without quality scores, so filtering could not match that applied to full-length reads. To assign V/J genes and CDR3, sequences were annotated using PyIR, a Python wrapper for IgBLAST v1.9, with IMGT germline references. Any read was removed if the V/J assignment was weak (E-value above 1e-6), the CDR3 was missing, or the read contained stop codons, out-of-frame junctions, or ambiguous translated residues. V3J clonotypes were defined as sequences sharing the same inferred V gene, J gene, and CDR3 amino acid sequence. Percentage overlap between repertoires was computed as shared unique clonotypes divided by the size of the smaller repertoire. Three approaches were used to assess repertoire richness: RTK rarefaction, the Chao1 estimator, and Recon v2.1 estimates of unobserved clonotypes. For all TCRbeta clonotypes obtained by the gDNA method from four donors, generation probabilities were computed with OLGA. TCRdb re-hosts the immuneACCESS table, in-frame sequences only. Its copies lack some clones; in the studies checked, an unresolved V gene accounts for under half of them, and the cause for the rest is not known. The V and J calls and the clone size are those of that table, but D and trimming were determined from the DNA. For this sample there are 1 million to 1.3 million clones; 78% appear just once. Roughly 0.65% of the sample belongs to the ten largest clones.

The donors were healthy, HIV-negative adults who had no recently reported acute infections or vaccinations. Only Caucasian adults living in Nashville, Tennessee, USA were represented among the donors. Magnetic negative selection was used to enrich CD4+ T cells, after which naive cells were positively selected on CD45RA and the negative fraction became the memory subset. Blood was obtained by leukapheresis, after which PBMCs were separated by Ficoll-Histopaque density gradient centrifugation and cryopreserved in liquid nitrogen vapor phase. Analytical flow cytometry was used to check the purity and quantity of each magnetically sorted T cell population. Genomic DNA was isolated from every sorted fraction and measured by UV absorbance on a Nanodrop 2000c. Results and caveats for the whole study, not just this receptor: Naive subsets generally had larger estimated clonotype richness than memory subsets. Across a handful of donors, around 5.4% of naive CD4, approximately 3.5% of naive CD8, around 2.1% of memory CD4, and over 0.35% of memory CD8 clonotypes were shared. Sampling was limited to blood, and TCR repertoires in tissue likely differ from TCR repertoires in blood. Clonotypes shared by all four sorted-subset donors showed higher generation probabilities than non-shared clonotypes. Pairwise subsampling indicated that sequencing depth was expected to affect the degree of clonotype sharing among donors. Rarefaction of sorted-subset datasets indicated incomplete sequencing despite the large sequencing depth. Because the study included only a small number of donors, the genetic and exposure-history diversity represented was limited.

Sequencing was carried out using memory CD4+ T cells from PBMCs. What this sample's cell subset or site label stands for: CD45RA-negative fraction. This sequence was found in a man aged 18 to 29 in good health. Some clones in this sample may be carry-over from other donors' samples.

The nucleotide sequence is TGTGCCAGCAGTGAACTCTCGGGTTACAATGAGCAGTTCTTC. It translates as CASSELSGYNEQFF. The sequence joins TRBV2 to TRBJ2-1, with the identity of the D gene unclear. There are 14 amino acids in the CDR3, from cysteine to phenylalanine inclusive. Only the CDR3 region is kept as DNA, spanning 42 bases read in frame from base 1. In the germline V gene, CDR1 corresponds to SNHLY and CDR2 to FYNNEI. V loses 2 bases, J loses 4 bases, and the germline ends lie 9 bases apart.